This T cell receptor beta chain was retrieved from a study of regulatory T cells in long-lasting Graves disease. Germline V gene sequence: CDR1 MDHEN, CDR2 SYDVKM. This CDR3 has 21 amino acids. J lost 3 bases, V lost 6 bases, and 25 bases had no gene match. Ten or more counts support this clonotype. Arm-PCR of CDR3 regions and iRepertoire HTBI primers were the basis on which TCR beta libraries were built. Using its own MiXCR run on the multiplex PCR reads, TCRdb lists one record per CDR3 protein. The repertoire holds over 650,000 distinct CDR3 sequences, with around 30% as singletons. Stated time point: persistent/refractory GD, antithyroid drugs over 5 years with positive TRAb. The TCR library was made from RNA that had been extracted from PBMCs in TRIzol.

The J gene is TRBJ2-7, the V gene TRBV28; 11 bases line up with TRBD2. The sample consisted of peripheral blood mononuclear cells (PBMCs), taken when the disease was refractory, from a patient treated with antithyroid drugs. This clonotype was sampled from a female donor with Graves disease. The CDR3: CASSPTTTPSKTSGTHYEQYF. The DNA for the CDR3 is TGTGCCAGCAGCCCAACTACCACCCCATCCAAGACTAGCGGGACGCACTACGAGCAGTACTTC.